Detailed here is one TCR beta chain. This entry is derived from a study of monozygotic twins with inflammatory bowel disease. The CDR3 totals 15 residues. From germline, CDR1 is SGHVS and CDR2 FQNEAQ. TCRdb re-called the 5' RACE reads and catalogs CDR3 proteins one per entry, DNA excluded. This listing includes approximately 120,000 distinct CDR3 sequences. The source of this sequence is a human donor with ulcerative colitis or Crohn's disease, or a healthy co-twin of an affected twin (not recorded which). Sequencing was done on a sample of blood. The rearrangement links TRBV7-8 to TRBJ2-1. CDR3 residues: CASSLARIKYNEQFF.